The rows below give T cell receptor beta chains drawn from one sample of a study of cytomegalovirus exposure and HLA in healthy donors. Generated by immunoSEQ multiplex PCR, the TCRdb table keeps only in-frame clones and is missing some. The profile shows 100,000 or so clones, 60% to 85% of them singletons. The sequenced sample was PBMCs. The receptors come from a man aged 40-49 years in good health and CMV-seronegative. The CDR3 runs from the conserved cysteine through the conserved F or W. The order of the fields is J gene, V gene, D gene, clone size, CDR3 DNA, CDR3 protein. D genes are given only for firm matches. Rows give clone size only sometimes, using once, few, many, or a class for an expanded clone.

>TRBJ2-2|TRBV6-5|NA|once
TGTGCCAGCAGTTACCGGTCCACCGGGGAGCTGTTTTTT
CASSYRSTGELFF
>TRBJ2-7|TRBV6-5|TRBD1|NA
TGTGCCAGCAGATTGACAGGGGAGAGCTCCTACGAGCAGTACTTC
CASRLTGESSYEQYF
>TRBJ2-7|TRBV6-5|TRBD1|NA
TGTGCCAGCAGTTACGGACAGGGCGGGCCTGAGCAGTACTTC
CASSYGQGGPEQYF
>TRBJ1-6|TRBV28|TRBD1|once
TGTGCCAGCAGTCCCGGGGACAGGGGGCGATCACCCCTCCACTTT
CASSPGDRGRSPLHF
>TRBJ2-7|TRBV28|NA|NA
TGTGCCAGCAGTTTCATCAGGTGGGGAGCCTACGAGCAGTACTTC
CASSFIRWGAYEQYF
>TRBJ2-5|TRBV6-1|NA|NA
TGTGCCAGCAGTGAAGGCTTTGGGGGGATTAGGGAGACCCAGTACTTC
CASSEGFGGIRETQYF
>TRBJ1-1|TRBV9|NA|NA
TGTGCCAGCAGCGTCCAGGGGCGCGGCACTGAAGCTTTCTTT
CASSVQGRGTEAFF
>TRBJ2-7|TRBV11-2|NA|NA
TGTGCCAGCAGTTATACAACAGGGACCTACGAGCAGTACTTC
CASSYTTGTYEQYF
>TRBJ2-3|TRBV19|NA|NA
TGTGCCAGTAGTATTCCCCAAACGCAGTATTTT
CASSIPQTQYF
>TRBJ2-7|TRBV27|NA|NA
TGTGCCAGCAGTTTCGACAGGTCCTACGAGCAGTACTTC
CASSFDRSYEQYF
>TRBJ1-6|TRBV28|TRBD1|once
TGTGCCAGCAGCTCTAGGGACAGCATTAATTCACCCCTCCACTTT
CASSSRDSINSPLHF
>TRBJ2-5|TRBV7-9|NA|NA
TGTGCCAGCAGCTTATCGGTCAGCGGGGAGACCCAGTACTTC
CASSLSVSGETQYF
>TRBJ2-7|TRBV9|TRBD2|NA
TGTGCCAGCAGCGTAGTGGCCACTGCGGGGGGCGAGCAGTACTTC
CASSVVATAGGEQYF
>TRBJ1-5|TRBV5-1|TRBD1|few
TGCGCCAGCAGCTTGGAAGGGGGCTATCAGCCCCAGCATTTT
CASSLEGGYQPQHF
>TRBJ2-1|TRBV6-4|TRBD2|NA
TGTGCCAGCAGAGGGGGACTAGCGGGAGCCAATGAGCAGTTCTTC
CASRGGLAGANEQFF
>TRBJ2-3|TRBV10-3|NA|NA
TGTGCCATCAACCAGGAGGGGTATACGCAGTATTTT
CAINQEGYTQYF
>TRBJ1-3|TRBV5-6|NA|NA
TGTGCCAGCAGCTTGACCAGTTACTACTCTGGAAACACCATATATTTT
CASSLTSYYSGNTIYF
>TRBJ2-1|TRBV29-1|TRBD2|few
TGCAGCGTTGTTGCGGGGGGGCGGAATGAGCAGTTCTTC
CSVVAGGRNEQFF
>TRBJ2-5|TRBV6-4|TRBD2|few
TGTGCCAGCAGCCGCTATAGCGGGAACCAAGAGACCCAGTACTTC
CASSRYSGNQETQYF
>TRBJ2-3|TRBV27|TRBD2|NA
TGTGCCAGCAGTTTAGGACTAGCGGGATCTGGAGATACGCAGTATTTT
CASSLGLAGSGDTQYF
>TRBJ2-5|TRBV29-1|TRBD2|few
TGCAGCGTTGTGGGGGAGAGCGGGAGGCGGAGGCAAGAGACCCAGTACTTC
CSVVGESGRRRQETQYF
>TRBJ1-5|TRBV7-2|NA|NA
TGTGCCAGCAGCTTAGTTTGGCAGGGTCCCAATCAGCCCCAGCATTTT
CASSLVWQGPNQPQHF